The rows below give T cell receptor beta chains drawn from one sample of a study of blood T cells in healthy people across ages. Via MiXCR, TCRdb re-called the 5' RACE reads, giving one row per CDR3 protein. This sample has over 600,000 distinct CDR3 sequences, with around 50% found just once. The sequenced sample was blood. Receptor source: a man older than 75 in good health. Each CDR3 is given with its conserved first and last residue. Fields, in order: J gene, D gene, clone size, V gene, CDR3 DNA, CDR3 protein. The D gene is left open where the match is weak. Clone size is shown for a subset of rows, as once, few, many or a class of expanded clone.

J: TRBJ2-3
D: NA
size: few
V: TRBV20-1
DNA: TGCAGCGTAGGGACCCCCCAACGCACAAATACGCAGTATTTT
CDR3: CSVGTPQRTNTQYF

J: TRBJ2-6
D: NA
size: NA
V: TRBV6-5
DNA: TGTGCCAGCCAAGACAATGGGGCCAACGTCCTGACTTTC
CDR3: CASQDNGANVLTF

J: TRBJ2-7
D: TRBD2
size: NA
V: TRBV24-1
DNA: TGTGCCACCAGTGACGGTAGCGGGGGCCTTCTATCCTACGAGCAGTACTTC
CDR3: CATSDGSGGLLSYEQYF

J: TRBJ2-2
D: NA
size: few
V: TRBV5-1
DNA: TGCGCCAGCAGTCCCAGCGCCTCCGGCGGGGAGCTGTTTTTT
CDR3: CASSPSASGGELFF

J: TRBJ1-1
D: TRBD1
size: few
V: TRBV19
DNA: TGTGCCAGTAGTGTAAGGGGGCTGAACACTGAAGCTTTCTTT
CDR3: CASSVRGLNTEAFF

J: TRBJ2-1
D: NA
size: NA
V: TRBV9
DNA: TGTGCCAGCAGCTCCGACGCCAATGAGCAGTTCTTC
CDR3: CASSSDANEQFF

J: TRBJ1-2
D: NA
size: NA
V: TRBV3-1
DNA: TGTGCCAGCAGCCCGGTACCGAATGGGCAAAACTATGGCTACACCTTC
CDR3: CASSPVPNGQNYGYTF

J: TRBJ2-5
D: NA
size: NA
V: TRBV29-1
DNA: TGCAGCGTTGACCGGAATCGCAGGGACACCAATGAGCAGTACTTC
CDR3: CSVDRNRRDTNEQYF

J: TRBJ1-1
D: TRBD1
size: few
V: TRBV27
DNA: TGTGCCAGCAGTTCACAGGGGTGGACGGCGAAATCGAACACTGAAGCTTTCTTT
CDR3: CASSSQGWTAKSNTEAFF

J: TRBJ2-4
D: NA
size: NA
V: TRBV11-1
DNA: TGTGCCAGCAGCCTAGGTCCGGCGCGCGGAGGGGGACCAAGACTAGCCAAAAACATTCAGTACTTC
CDR3: CASSLGPARGGGPRLAKNIQYF

J: TRBJ2-5
D: NA
size: once
V: TRBV20-1
DNA: TGCAGTGCCCCGTTATGGCCGAGTGTAAGGATTGAGACCCAGTACTTC
CDR3: CSAPLWPSVRIETQYF

J: TRBJ2-7
D: TRBD1
size: NA
V: TRBV5-1
DNA: TGCGCCAGCAGCGATACTGGACAGGGGGCAATCGATGAGCAGTACTTC
CDR3: CASSDTGQGAIDEQYF

J: TRBJ1-1
D: NA
size: NA
V: TRBV6-6
DNA: TGTGCCAGCAAAACCCAGATGGGGAGGGACACCGAAGCTTTCTTT
CDR3: CASKTQMGRDTEAFF

J: TRBJ2-1
D: TRBD1
size: few
V: TRBV7-3
DNA: TGTGCCAGCAGCGGCCAGGGGGACAATGAGCAGTTCTTC
CDR3: CASSGQGDNEQFF

J: TRBJ2-7
D: NA
size: few
V: TRBV30
DNA: TGTGCCTGGACGATGGGGGCGGGCCACGAGCAGTACTTC
CDR3: CAWTMGAGHEQYF

J: TRBJ1-5
D: NA
size: NA
V: TRBV7-2
DNA: TGTGCCAGCAGCTTAGGGCGAGGGCGCAATCAGCCCCAGCATTTT
CDR3: CASSLGRGRNQPQHF